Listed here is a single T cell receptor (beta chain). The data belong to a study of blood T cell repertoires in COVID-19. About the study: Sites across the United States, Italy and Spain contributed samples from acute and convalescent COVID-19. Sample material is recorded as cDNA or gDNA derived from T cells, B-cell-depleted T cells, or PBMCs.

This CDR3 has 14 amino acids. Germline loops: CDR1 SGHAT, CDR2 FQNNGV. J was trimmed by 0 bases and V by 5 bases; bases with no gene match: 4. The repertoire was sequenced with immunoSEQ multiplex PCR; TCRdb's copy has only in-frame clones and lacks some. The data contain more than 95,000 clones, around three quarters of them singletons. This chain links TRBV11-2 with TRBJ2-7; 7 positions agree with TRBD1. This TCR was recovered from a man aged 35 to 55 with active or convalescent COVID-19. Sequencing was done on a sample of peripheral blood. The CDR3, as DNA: TGTGCCAGCAGCCTTGACAGGGTCTCCTACGAGCAGTACTTC. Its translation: CASSLDRVSYEQYF.